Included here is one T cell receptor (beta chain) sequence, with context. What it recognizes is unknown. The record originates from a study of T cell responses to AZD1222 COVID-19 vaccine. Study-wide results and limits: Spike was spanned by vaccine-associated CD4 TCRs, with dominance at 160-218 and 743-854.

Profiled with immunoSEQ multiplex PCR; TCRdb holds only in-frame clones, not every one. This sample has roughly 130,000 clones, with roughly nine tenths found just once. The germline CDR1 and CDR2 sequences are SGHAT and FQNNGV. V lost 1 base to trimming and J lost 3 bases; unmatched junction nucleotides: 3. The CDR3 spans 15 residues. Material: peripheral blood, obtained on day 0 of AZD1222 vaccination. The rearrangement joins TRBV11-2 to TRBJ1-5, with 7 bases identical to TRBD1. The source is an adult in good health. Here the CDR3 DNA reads TGTGCCAGCAGCTTAGGGGGACAGATCAATCAGCCCCAGCATTTT. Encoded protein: CASSLGGQINQPQHF.